One and the same sample provided the 5 T cell receptor beta chains below, sequenced in a study of cytomegalovirus exposure and HLA in healthy donors. A multiplex PCR was run with 60 Vbeta primers and 13 Jbeta primers. Data came from immunoSEQ multiplex PCR; TCRdb stores just in-frame clones and leaves some out. Counted here are roughly 160,000 clones, about two thirds occurring once; the ten biggest clones make up under 3.5%. The sample was PBMCs. The receptors originated from a woman younger than 45 in good health and CMV-seronegative.

V gene TRBV7-2 combines with J gene TRBJ2-1; 9 bases fit TRBD2. Trimming removed 3 bases from V and 9 bases from J; junction bases left unmatched: 3. Germline lookup yields CDR1 SGHTA and CDR2 FQGNSA. The CDR3 consists of 13 residues. The CDR3 region is CASSFSGSGEQFF. In DNA, the CDR3 is TGTGCCAGCAGCTTTAGCGGGAGTGGTGAGCAGTTCTTC.

This sequence joins TRBV29-1 and TRBJ2-2, with 10 bases identical to TRBD2. V gave up 7 bases and J gave up 4 bases; unmatched junction bases: 9. Looked up from germline, CDR1 is SQVTM and CDR2 is ANQGSEA. This CDR3 has 15 amino acids. This CDR3 reads CSAEAGGPSTGELFF. CDR3 nucleotides: TGCAGCGCGGAAGCGGGGGGGCCAAGCACCGGGGAGCTGTTTTTT.

The chain employs TRBV5-1 and TRBJ2-5, with a tentative D call TRBD2 (5 bases). The J call is in doubt because the DNA end fits TRBJ2-7 better. Germline V gives CDR1 SGHRS, CDR2 YFSETQ. CDR3 length: 16 amino acids. The CDR3 bases are TGCGCCAGCAGCTTCGCCCGGGGTGGAATAACCTACGAGCAGTACTTC. Residues: CASSFARGGITYEQYF.

V and J are TRBV5-6 and TRBJ2-3; 10 bases align to TRBD2. Germline CDR1 and CDR2: SGHDT and YYEEEE. The CDR3 is 15 residues long. The ends lost 2 bases at V and 3 bases at J; junction bases unmatched: 3. The CDR3 sequence is CASSFWGLATDTQYF. The CDR3 DNA is TGTGCCAGCAGCTTTTGGGGACTAGCGACAGATACGCAGTATTTT.

The chain recombines TRBV21-1 with TRBJ1-2. TRBV21-1 is a pseudogene locus. The CDR3 is 14 amino acids. CDR3 residues: CASSKRREILGYTF. As DNA, the CDR3 is TGTGCCAGCAGCAAAAGACGGGAGATACTTGGCTACACCTTC.